Reported below is one T cell receptor beta chain. This record belongs to a study of shared clonotypes between healthy human individuals. CD45RO-negative CD8 cells positively selected for CCR7 made up the naive population, which excluded terminally differentiated effector memory CD45RA+ cells. Profiled with immunoSEQ multiplex PCR; TCRdb holds only in-frame clones, not every one. The repertoire holds roughly 550,000 clones, with less than 97% as singletons. This clonotype originated in a woman aged 30 to 39 in good health. Material: naive CD8+ T cells sorted from blood.

The CDR3 here is CASSISVGSYNEQFF. DNA of the CDR3: TGTGCCAGCAGCATTTCGGTCGGTTCCTACAATGAGCAGTTCTTC. The chain couples TRBV14 to TRBJ2-1; D remains ambiguous. The V gene's germline CDR1 is SGHDN and CDR2 FVKESK. The CDR3 has 15 amino acids. V was cut by 5 bases and J by 1 base, with 12 bases left in between.